This T cell receptor beta chain was sequenced during a study of T-cell memory formation after mild COVID-19. This clonotype was recorded a few times. TCRdb reanalysed the 5' RACE reads using MiXCR and keeps one entry per CDR3 protein. The table lists about 470,000 distinct CDR3 sequences, about 23% of them singletons. The CDR3 covers 15 residues. Trimming took 4 bases from V and 5 from J; bases not matched to a gene: 6. Germline V gene data show CDR1 as SNHLY and CDR2 as FYNNEI. The clonotype was recovered from an adult woman who had mild COVID-19 (a few samples of this study predate the infection). Cell type and time point are not known. V usage is TRBV2 and J usage is TRBJ2-1; 9 bases map to TRBD1. The sequenced sample was PBMCs or a T cell subset sorted from them (not recorded which). DNA of the CDR3: TGTGCCAGCAGTGGGGGGACAGGGTCTAACAATGAGCAGTTCTTC. Its protein product is CASSGGTGSNNEQFF.